The entry that follows covers one TCR beta chain sequence. Its target is unknown. CDR3 length: 15 amino acids. The germline V gene encodes CDR1 KGHSH and CDR2 LQKENI. The trim removed 2 bases at V and 1 base at J, leaving 2 bases unmatched. TCRdb re-derived calls from the reads in MiXCR, one entry per CDR3 protein. The table shows about 470,000 distinct CDR3 sequences, with about 42% occurring only once. This specimen comes from a study of T cell repertoires in cytomegalovirus infection. Study in general: Well-studied HLA-B-restricted epitopes and recently identified HLA-C-restricted epitopes of CMV were both used in the study. It can be stated that public TCR beta signatures indicated CMV infection as well as a matching HLA type.

The study's findings and limits: Summed public TCR beta family frequency identified CMV carriers bearing the relevant HLA. The ex vivo response showed dominance by HLA-C-restricted CMV-specific TCR beta clonotypes.

This sequence joins TRBV18 and TRBJ1-2; TRBD1 matches at 9 bases. This receptor was identified in a human donor in good health (CMV status not recorded). Some clones in this sample may be carry-over from other donors' samples. The source was cultured PBMCs, collected from culture after CMV antigen stimulation. The CDR3 here is CASSPGTGNNYGYTF. The CDR3 nucleotides are TGTGCCAGCTCACCAGGGACAGGGAATAACTATGGCTACACCTTC.